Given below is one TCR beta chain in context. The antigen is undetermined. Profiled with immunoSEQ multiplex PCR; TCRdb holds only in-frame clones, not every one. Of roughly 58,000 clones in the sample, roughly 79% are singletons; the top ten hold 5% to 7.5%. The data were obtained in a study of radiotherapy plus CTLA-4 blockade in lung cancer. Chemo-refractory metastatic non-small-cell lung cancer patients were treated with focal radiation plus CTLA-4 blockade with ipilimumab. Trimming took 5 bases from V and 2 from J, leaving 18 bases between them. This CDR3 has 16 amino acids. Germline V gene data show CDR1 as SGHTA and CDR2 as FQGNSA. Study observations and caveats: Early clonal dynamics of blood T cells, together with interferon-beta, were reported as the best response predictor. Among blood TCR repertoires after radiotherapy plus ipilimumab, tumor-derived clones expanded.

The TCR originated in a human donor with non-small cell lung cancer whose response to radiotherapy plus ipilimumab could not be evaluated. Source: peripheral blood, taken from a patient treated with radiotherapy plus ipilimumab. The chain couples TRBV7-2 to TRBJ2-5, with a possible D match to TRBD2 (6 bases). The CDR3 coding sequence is TGTGCCAGCAGCCTCGGTTGGGCGGAGGGGCAAGAGACCCAGTACTTC. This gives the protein CASSLGWAEGQETQYF.